The 7 T cell receptor beta chains below all came from one sample that was sequenced in a study of T cell changes during pregnancy in multiple sclerosis. Sequencing was performed with immunoSEQ multiplex PCR; in TCRdb, only in-frame clones are kept and a portion is missing. The sample lists tens of thousands of clones, more than 85% occurring once. The material sequenced was CD4+ T cells from peripheral blood mononuclear cells, taken after pregnancy. The receptor set was obtained from a female donor in good health, enrolled as a control in a pregnancy study.

The chain employs TRBV28 and TRBJ2-5; the D gene is possibly TRBD2 (6 bases). The CDR3 is 13 residues long. Germline CDR1 and CDR2: MDHEN and SYDVKM. V dropped 3 bases and J dropped 3 bases, with 8 bases sitting between them. CDR3 DNA sequence: TGTGCCAGCAGTTTTCCGGGAGAAGAGACCCAGTACTTC. Translated: CASSFPGEETQYF.

Only one count was recorded for this clone. V is TRBV25-1 and J is TRBJ2-3; possibly TRBD1 for D (5 bases). This CDR3 is built from 16 residues. The germline V gene encodes CDR1 MGHDK and CDR2 SYGVNS. V lost 5 bases to trimming and J lost 9 bases, with 24 bases between them. The CDR3 here is CASSPLTAPDKSTQYF. CDR3 bases: TGTGCCAGCAGTCCCCTGACAGCGCCGGACAAATCAACGCAGTATTTT.

The rearrangement uses TRBV28 and TRBJ2-7; D is undetermined. This CDR3 contains 14 residues. Deletions cut 6 bases from V and 2 bases from J, with 14 bases between. Germline CDR1 reads MDHEN; CDR2 reads SYDVKM. The CDR3 loop is CASSSADWPYEQYF. In nucleotides, the CDR3 is TGTGCCAGCAGCTCCGCCGACTGGCCCTACGAGCAGTACTTC.

The CDR3 DNA reads as TGTGCCAGCAGCTTTTTAACAGAGAATTCACCCCTCCACTTT. Its translation: CASSFLTENSPLHF. This rearrangement joins TRBV5-5 to TRBJ1-6; no reliable D call. CDR3 length: 14 residues. V gave up 2 bases and J gave up 7 bases, with 10 bases separating them. Germline V gene data show CDR1 as SGHKS and CDR2 as YYEKEE (reference sequence).

The chain has TRBV28 and TRBJ1-3, with no clear D. This CDR3 comprises 13 residues. From germline, CDR1 is MDHEN and CDR2 SYDVKM. V was cut by 5 bases and J by 0 bases, with 5 bases left in between. The CDR3: CASSLISGNTIYF. As DNA, the CDR3 is TGTGCCAGCAGTCTTATCTCTGGAAACACCATATATTTT. Full variable domain (rest looked up from reference TRBV28 and TRBJ1-3): DVKVTQSSRYLVKRTGEKVFLECVQDMDHENMFWYRQDPGLGLRLIYFSYDVKMKEKGDIPEGYSVSREKKERFSLILESASTNQTSMYLCASSLISGNTIYFGEGSWLTVV.

V gene TRBV14 combines with J gene TRBJ1-1, with D hard to call. The ends were cut back, 4 bases at V and 5 bases at J, with 17 bases in the middle. Germline V gene data show CDR1 as SGHDN and CDR2 as FVKESK. The CDR3 is 15 amino acids. CDR3 protein: CASSPGRAWMTEAFF. Here the CDR3 DNA reads TGTGCCAGCAGCCCAGGAAGAGCATGGATGACTGAAGCTTTCTTT. The whole variable domain, filled in from reference TRBV14 and TRBJ1-1, reads EAGVTQFPSHSVIEKGQTVTLRCDPISGHDNLYWYRRVMGKEIKFLLHFVKESKQDESGMPNNRFLAERTGGTYSTLKVQPAELEDSGVYFCASSPGRAWMTEAFFGQGTRLTVV.

V usage is TRBV2 and J usage is TRBJ2-1, with 11 nucleotides matching TRBD2. There are 15 residues in the CDR3. V was pared by 4 bases and J by 9 bases, with 8 bases of the junction left unmatched. From germline, CDR1 is SNHLY and CDR2 FYNNEI. The DNA for the CDR3 is TGTGCCAGCAGTGCAACTAGCGGGGGCCCACGTGAGCAGTTCTTC. Amino acids: CASSATSGGPREQFF.